This record looks at one T cell receptor (beta chain) sequence and its context. Its specificity is not known. TCRdb's copy holds only in-frame clones and misses some; the assay was immunoSEQ multiplex PCR. Seen here are under 300,000 clones, roughly 85% observed once, and the top ten hold about 1%. The V end lost 2 bases, the J end lost 4 bases, and 3 bases lay between the germline ends. The CDR3 totals 12 residues. Germline lookup yields CDR1 SEHNR and CDR2 FQNEAQ (reference sequence). The sample is drawn from a study of cytomegalovirus exposure and HLA in healthy donors. General study results and limits: A classifier reportedly called cytomegalovirus status with high sensitivity and specificity. Usually a TCR sequence was rare, but some public TCRs were found in many donors. Specificity for CMV antigens was confirmed in vitro for a few of the CMV-associated chains.

The sequence came from a woman between 18 and 29 years old in good health and CMV-seronegative. Sequences were obtained from PBMCs. The rearrangement joins TRBV7-9 to TRBJ1-5; D uncertain. CDR3 bases: TGTGCCAGCAGCTTATATAATCAGCCCCAGCATTTT. This encodes CASSLYNQPQHF.